This is a list of T cell receptor beta chains from one sample in a study of cytomegalovirus exposure and HLA in healthy donors. Sequencing was performed with immunoSEQ multiplex PCR; in TCRdb, only in-frame clones are kept and a portion is missing. The sample holds some 85,000 clones, more than 60% seen once. The source material was PBMCs. Receptor source: a man aged 18 to 30 in good health and CMV-seropositive. CDR3s include the opening cysteine and the closing phenylalanine or tryptophan. Fields, in order: CDR3 length, V gene, D gene, clone size, J gene, CDR3 DNA, CDR3 protein. A D gene is named only where the DNA matches it firmly. Clone size is given for some rows only: seen once, a few or many times, or a class if the clone is expanded.

18	TRBV10-1	TRBD2	few	TRBJ2-1	TGCGCCAGCAGTGGCATTAGCGGGAGAAAACTTTCCTACAATGAGCAGTTCTTC	CASSGISGRKLSYNEQFF
16	TRBV10-3	TRBD1	-	TRBJ1-5	TGTGCCATCAGTGAGCGTAAAGGACAGGGTCACCAGCCCCAGCATTTT	CAISERKGQGHQPQHF
13	TRBV7-9	-	-	TRBJ2-1	TGTGCCAGCAGTCCGAGCTCCTACAATGAGCAGTTCTTC	CASSPSSYNEQFF
18	TRBV29-1	TRBD2	few	TRBJ2-1	TGCAGCGTTGAGGGACTAGCGGGAGGACCGTACTCCTACAATGAGCAGTTCTTC	CSVEGLAGGPYSYNEQFF
13	TRBV29-1	-	-	TRBJ1-2	TGCAGCGTTGATGAGGGAAGAAACTATGGCTACACCTTC	CSVDEGRNYGYTF
16	TRBV11-1	TRBD1	-	TRBJ1-1	TGTGCCAGCAGACCCGGACAGGGCATCATGAACACTGAAGCTTTCTTT	CASRPGQGIMNTEAFF
13	TRBV15	-	-	TRBJ1-2	TGTGCCACCAGCAGAGGAGGCGGGTATGGCTACACCTTC	CATSRGGGYGYTF
15	TRBV4-1	-	-	TRBJ1-5	TGCGCCAGCAGCCACCTAGGAGACAGTCGGCAGCCCCAGCATTTT	CASSHLGDSRQPQHF
13	TRBV7-3	-	-	TRBJ1-1	TGTGCCAGCAGCTTAGGGGGGGACACTGAAGCTTTCTTT	CASSLGGDTEAFF
14	TRBV7-9	-	-	TRBJ1-4	TGTGCCAGCAGTGTGGGGGGAGGGGATGAAAAACTGTTTTTT	CASSVGGGDEKLFF
15	TRBV4-1	TRBD1	-	TRBJ2-2	TGCGCCAGCAGCCATGGGACAGGGTATACCGGGGAGCTGTTTTTT	CASSHGTGYTGELFF
15	TRBV4-2	-	once	TRBJ2-7	TGTGCCAGCAGCCAAGGGAGGGACTTATCCTACGAGCAGTACTTC	CASSQGRDLSYEQYF
14	TRBV9	-	-	TRBJ2-4	TGTGCCAGCAGCGTAGGGAGAGGCGGCAACATTCAGTACTTC	CASSVGRGGNIQYF
15	TRBV28	TRBD1	-	TRBJ1-5	TGTGCCAGCAGTCCGGACAGGGGAGGCAATCAGCCCCAGCATTTT	CASSPDRGGNQPQHF
13	TRBV5-1	-	-	TRBJ2-3	TGCGCCAGCGATGAAGGGGCGGCAGATACGCAGTATTTT	CASDEGAADTQYF
15	TRBV5-4	TRBD2	-	TRBJ2-7	TGTGCCAGCAGCTTGGGGCGAAGCGGGACCTACGAGCAGTACTTC	CASSLGRSGTYEQYF
14	TRBV6-5	-	-	TRBJ2-2	TGTGCCACCATCGGGAAGCGGCACACCGGGGAGCTGTTTTTT	CATIGKRHTGELFF
12	TRBV7-8	-	-	TRBJ1-5	TGTGCCAGCAGCTTCGAGAGGGCTCCCCAGCATTTT	CASSFERAPQHF
14	TRBV7-6	-	-	TRBJ2-7	TGTGCCAGCAGCCCTCACGGAGGGACCTACGAGCAGTACTTC	CASSPHGGTYEQYF
10	TRBV20-1	TRBD1	-	TRBJ2-5	TGCAGTGCAGCTTGGGACAGGGATAACTTC	CSAAWDRDNF
14	TRBV6-1	-	few	TRBJ2-5	TGTGCCAGCAGTGACGTGTCAATGCGAGAGACCCAGTACTTC	CASSDVSMRETQYF
14	TRBV5-1	TRBD2	once	TRBJ2-2	TGCGCCAGCAGCTTCTACGGGAGGGCCGGGGAGCTGTTTTTT	CASSFYGRAGELFF
15	TRBV28	TRBD1	-	TRBJ2-2	TGTGCCAGCCGTCCGACAGGGTCGAACACCGGGGAGCTGTTTTTT	CASRPTGSNTGELFF
15	TRBV25-1	-	-	TRBJ1-2	TGTGCCAGCAGTGAAAACACCCTGGCTAACTATGGCTACACCTTC	CASSENTLANYGYTF
16	TRBV9	TRBD1	few	TRBJ1-2	TGTGCCAGCAGCGTAGGGTTAGTAGGAGGGGGCGACGGCTACACCTTC	CASSVGLVGGGDGYTF
15	TRBV4-1	-	-	TRBJ2-7	TGCGCCAGCAGCGAACTGGTGACTAGCTCCTACGAGCAGTACTTC	CASSELVTSSYEQYF
13	TRBV9	-	-	TRBJ2-1	TGTGCCAGCGGAACAGTGGGTAACAATGAGCAGTTCTTC	CASGTVGNNEQFF
14	TRBV5-1	TRBD2	-	TRBJ2-1	TGCGCCAGCAGCTTGGTCCTAGCGGACAATGAGCAGTTCTTC	CASSLVLADNEQFF
14	TRBV28	-	few	TRBJ2-5	TGTGCCAGCAGTCAGACAGGCTTCGGAGAGACCCAGTACTTC	CASSQTGFGETQYF
15	TRBV4-2	TRBD1	-	TRBJ2-2	TGTGCCAGCAGCTCTCCGGGACAGTTGACCGGGGAGCTGTTTTTT	CASSSPGQLTGELFF
13	TRBV5-6	-	-	TRBJ2-5	TGTGCCAGCAGCGCGCTCGTAACGGAGACCCAGTACTTC	CASSALVTETQYF
13	TRBV7-6	-	-	TRBJ1-5	TGTGCCAGCAGCTCAGGGGTGGAACTGCCCCAGCATTTT	CASSSGVELPQHF
14	TRBV7-3	TRBD2	-	TRBJ2-5	TGTGCCAGCAGCTTAGCGGGAGAGGGAAAGACCCAGTACTTC	CASSLAGEGKTQYF
13	TRBV4-1	-	-	TRBJ2-7	TGCGCCAGCAGCCGGCTGGGCACCTACGAGCAGTACTTC	CASSRLGTYEQYF
15	TRBV6-5	-	-	TRBJ2-3	TGTGCCAGCAGCGCTAGGAGGTGGGACACAGATACGCAGTATTTT	CASSARRWDTDTQYF
14	TRBV5-1	-	once	TRBJ2-5	TGCGCCAGCAGCTTGGCCCCCGAGGGAAAGACCCAGTACTTC	CASSLAPEGKTQYF
12	TRBV2	-	-	TRBJ2-1	TGTGCCAGCAAACGAAGGTCACTAGCCACGTTCTTC	CASKRRSLATFF
14	TRBV18	TRBD1	once	TRBJ2-3	TGTGCCAGCTCGAAAGGACAGGTCACAGATACGCAGTATTTT	CASSKGQVTDTQYF
11	TRBV7-8	-	-	TRBJ2-3	TGTGCCAGCAGCTCTACAGATACGCAGTATTTT	CASSSTDTQYF
13	TRBV2	-	-	TRBJ1-1	TGTGCCAGCAGTGCCCAGGGGAACACTGAAGCTTTCTTT	CASSAQGNTEAFF
13	TRBV7-9	-	-	TRBJ2-7	TGTGCCAGCAGCTTCTTCCCTCTCTACGAGCAGTACTTC	CASSFFPLYEQYF
15	TRBV14	TRBD2	-	TRBJ2-1	TGTGCCAGCAGCCAAAGAAGCGGGAGATACAATGAGCAGTTCTTC	CASSQRSGRYNEQFF